What follows describes a single TCR beta chain. Reverse transcription used 0.5 to 1 ug RNA and random hexamers. TCRdb processed the immunoSEQ multiplex PCR reads anew with MiXCR; each CDR3 protein has one entry. The sample shows about 290,000 distinct CDR3 sequences, around 89% of them seen only once. CDR1 is MNHEY, CDR2 SMNVEV, per germline (reference sequence). The CDR3 runs 13 residues. V lost 2 bases to trimming and J lost 10 bases, with 12 bases between them. The entry originates in a study of CD8 T cells in Susac syndrome. Input material: CD8+ T cells from PBMCs. The source of this sequence is a human donor with multiple sclerosis. The genes are TRBV27 and TRBJ2-1; no clear D gene. CDR3 in DNA: TGTGCCAGCAGTTTAGGAGTTTTGAGAGAGCAGTTCTTC. It encodes CASSLGVLREQFF.